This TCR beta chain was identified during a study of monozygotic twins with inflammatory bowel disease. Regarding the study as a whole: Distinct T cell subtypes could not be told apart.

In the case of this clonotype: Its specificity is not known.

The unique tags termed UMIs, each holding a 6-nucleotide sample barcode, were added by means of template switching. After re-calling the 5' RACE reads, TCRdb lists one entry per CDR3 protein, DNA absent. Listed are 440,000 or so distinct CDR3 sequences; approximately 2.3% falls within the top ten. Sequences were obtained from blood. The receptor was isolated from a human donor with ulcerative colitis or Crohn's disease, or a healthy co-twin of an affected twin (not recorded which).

The CDR3 loop is CASSLAWGQNIQYF. V is TRBV5-1 and J is TRBJ2-4. CDR1 and CDR2 from the germline V gene are SGHRS and YFSETQ. This CDR3 comprises 14 residues. Looking up the rest from reference TRBV5-1 and TRBJ2-4 gives the full variable domain: KAGVTQTPRYLIKTRGQQVTLSCSPISGHRSVSWYQQTPGQGLQFLFEYFSETQRNKGNFPGRFSGRQFSNSRSEMNVSTLELGDSALYLCASSLAWGQNIQYFGAGTRLSVL.